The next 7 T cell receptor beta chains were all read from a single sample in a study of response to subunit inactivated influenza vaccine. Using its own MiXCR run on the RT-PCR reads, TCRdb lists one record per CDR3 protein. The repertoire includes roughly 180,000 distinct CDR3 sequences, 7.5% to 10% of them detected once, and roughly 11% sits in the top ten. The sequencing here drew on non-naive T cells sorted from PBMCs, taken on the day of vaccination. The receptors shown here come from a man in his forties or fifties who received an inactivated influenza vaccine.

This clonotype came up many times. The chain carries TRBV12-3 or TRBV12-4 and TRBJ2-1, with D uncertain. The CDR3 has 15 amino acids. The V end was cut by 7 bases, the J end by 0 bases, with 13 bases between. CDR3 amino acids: CASNIRSSSYNEQFF. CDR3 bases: TGTGCCAGCAATATACGGTCTAGCTCCTACAATGAGCAGTTCTTC.

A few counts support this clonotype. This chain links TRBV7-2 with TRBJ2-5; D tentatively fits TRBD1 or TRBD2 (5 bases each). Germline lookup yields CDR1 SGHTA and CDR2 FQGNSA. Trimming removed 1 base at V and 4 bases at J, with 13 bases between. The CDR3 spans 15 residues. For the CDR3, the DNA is TGTGCCAGCAGCTTAGGTGGGGGTTTTTCAGAGACCCAGTACTTC. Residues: CASSLGGGFSETQYF.

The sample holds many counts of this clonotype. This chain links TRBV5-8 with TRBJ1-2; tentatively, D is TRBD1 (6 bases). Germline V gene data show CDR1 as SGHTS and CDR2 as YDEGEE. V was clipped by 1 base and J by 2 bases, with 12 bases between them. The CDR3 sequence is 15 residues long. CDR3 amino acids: CASSLTGLRNYGYTF. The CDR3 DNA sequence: TGTGCCAGCAGCTTGACAGGGCTGAGGAACTATGGCTACACCTTC. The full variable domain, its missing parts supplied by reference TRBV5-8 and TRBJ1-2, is EAGVTQSPTHLIKTRGQQATLRCSPISGHTSVYWYQQALGLGLQFLLWYDEGEERNRGNFPPRFSGRQFPNYSSELNVNALELEDSALYLCASSLTGLRNYGYTFGSGTRLTVV.

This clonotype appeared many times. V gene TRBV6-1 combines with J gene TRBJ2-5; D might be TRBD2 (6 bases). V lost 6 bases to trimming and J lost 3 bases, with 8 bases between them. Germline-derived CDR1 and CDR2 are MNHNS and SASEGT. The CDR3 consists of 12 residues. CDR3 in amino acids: CASRRREETQYF. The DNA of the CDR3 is TGTGCCAGCAGGAGGAGGGAAGAGACCCAGTACTTC.

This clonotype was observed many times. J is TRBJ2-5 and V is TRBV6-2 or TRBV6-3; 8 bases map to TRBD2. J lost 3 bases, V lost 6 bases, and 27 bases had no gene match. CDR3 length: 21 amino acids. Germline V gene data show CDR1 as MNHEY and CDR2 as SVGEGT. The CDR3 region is CASSSSKLLGLVFPLEETQYF. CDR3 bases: TGTGCCAGCAGCTCTTCTAAACTGTTGGGACTAGTGTTTCCCTTGGAAGAGACCCAGTACTTC.

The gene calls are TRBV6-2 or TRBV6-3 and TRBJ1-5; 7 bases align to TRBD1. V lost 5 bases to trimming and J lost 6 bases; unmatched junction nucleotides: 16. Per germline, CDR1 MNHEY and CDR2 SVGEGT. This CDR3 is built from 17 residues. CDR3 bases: TGTGCCAGCAGTCGTCGATGGGACAGCCTTACGCGTCAGCCCCAGCATTTT. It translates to CASSRRWDSLTRQPQHF.

The CDR3 sequence: CASRDLKDVTYEQYF. For the CDR3, the DNA is TGTGCCAGCCGAGACTTAAAAGATGTCACCTACGAGCAGTACTTC. The chain links TRBV6-2 or TRBV6-3 to TRBJ2-7, with D hard to call. The V end was cut by 8 bases, the J end by 2 bases, with 19 bases between. CDR1 is MNHEY, CDR2 SVGEGT, per germline. The CDR3 runs 15 residues.